The 28 T cell receptor beta chains below come from one sample, sequenced in a study of T cell clonotyping in hematopoietic cell transplantation. The time point is: recipient sample about 28 days before transplant, after cytoreduction. Assay: immunoSEQ multiplex PCR; the TCRdb copy retains only in-frame clones and omits some. Among approximately 80,000 clones listed, about 96% were seen once. The sequencing here drew on peripheral blood mononuclear cells, taken before stem cell transplant. The source is a woman aged 50 to 60 with acute myeloid leukemia. Some clones in this sample may be carry-over from other donors' samples.

This chain uses TRBV2 with TRBJ2-2; no definite D call. In germline, CDR1 is SNHLY, CDR2 FYNNEI. This CDR3 contains 14 residues. V gave up 7 bases and J gave up 0 bases, with 9 bases separating them. The CDR3 reads CASTPRTNTGELFF. The CDR3 bases are TGTGCCAGCACCCCGCGGACGAACACCGGGGAGCTGTTTTTT.

The chain has TRBV5-6 and TRBJ2-2, with TRBD2 identical over 7 bases. Trimming took 4 bases from V and 3 from J; bases not matched to a gene: 6. Germline V gene sequence: CDR1 SGHDT, CDR2 YYEEEE. The CDR3 is 15 amino acids. CDR3: CASSRWGGDTGELFF. The DNA of the CDR3 is TGTGCCAGCAGCAGGTGGGGGGGAGACACCGGGGAGCTGTTTTTT.

The chain joins TRBV6-1 to TRBJ2-5; D remains ambiguous. The CDR3 is made up of 15 amino acids. V was shortened by 2 bases and J by 3 bases, with 13 bases between the two germline ends. Germline loops: CDR1 MNHNS, CDR2 SASEGT. Here the CDR3 DNA reads TGTGCCAGCAGTGAATTTGGCCGGCAGAAAGAGACCCAGTACTTC. It yields the protein CASSEFGRQKETQYF.

J is TRBJ1-5 and V is TRBV4-1; 10 bases are a match to TRBD1. Looked up from germline, CDR1 is MGHRA and CDR2 is YSYEKL. V gave up 6 bases and J gave up 5 bases; unmatched junction bases: 13. This CDR3 contains 17 residues. CDR3 protein: CASSRAGTGVGDQPQHF. The CDR3 region has the DNA TGCGCCAGCAGTCGGGCCGGGACAGGGGTAGGGGATCAGCCCCAGCATTTT.

This chain uses TRBV2 with TRBJ2-7; a weak D match, TRBD1 (5 bases). Trimming stripped 6 bases from V and 3 bases from J, with 9 bases between. CDR1 is SNHLY, CDR2 FYNNEI, per germline. The CDR3 has 12 residues. The CDR3 loop is CASRGLDYEQYF. The CDR3 region has the DNA TGTGCCAGCAGGGGGCTAGACTACGAGCAGTACTTC.

The chain combines TRBV6-5 with TRBJ1-2; D gene unclear. Germline V gene sequence: CDR1 MNHEY, CDR2 SVGAGI. There are 14 residues in the CDR3. V lost 4 bases, J lost 3 bases, and 12 bases lay in between. DNA for the CDR3: TGTGCCAGCAGTTTTTCCGTCTCTTACTATGGCTACACCTTC. This codes for CASSFSVSYYGYTF.

The chain uses TRBV7-8 and TRBJ1-1; TRBD1 aligns across 8 bases. The V segment lost 5 bases and the J segment 5 bases; nucleotides outside the gene matches: 7. Germline V gene data show CDR1 as SGHVS and CDR2 as FQNEAQ. CDR3 length: 14 amino acids. CDR3 in DNA: TGTGCCAGCAGCAGGACAGGGCCATTTACTGAAGCTTTCTTT. This encodes CASSRTGPFTEAFF.

The genes are TRBV9 and TRBJ1-1, with 9 positions matching TRBD1. Looked up from germline, CDR1 is SGDLS and CDR2 is YYNGEE. CDR3 length: 17 amino acids. The V segment lost 4 bases and the J segment 6 bases; nucleotides outside the gene matches: 16. CDR3 protein: CASSQPPEQGAHPEAFF. Written as DNA, the CDR3 is TGTGCCAGCAGCCAACCTCCCGAACAGGGGGCCCACCCTGAAGCTTTCTTT.

This clone was picked up one time. The chain employs TRBV5-1 and TRBJ2-3; no clear D. The germline V gene encodes CDR1 SGHRS and CDR2 YFSETQ. The V gene lost 4 bases and the J gene lost 6 bases, with 9 bases spanning the gap. This CDR3 spans 12 amino acids. In DNA, the CDR3 is TGCGCCAGCAGCCCCATCGAGGATACGCAGTATTTT. Translation: CASSPIEDTQYF.

The CDR3 coding sequence is TGCGCCAGCAGCCCCGGCAAAGCAGGGCGGGATACGCAGTATTTT. Translating gives CASSPGKAGRDTQYF. The J gene is TRBJ2-3, the V gene TRBV5-1; a possible D gene is TRBD1 (5 bases). Trimming removed 4 bases at V and 6 bases at J, with 18 bases between. CDR1 and CDR2 from the germline V gene are SGHRS and YFSETQ. The CDR3 sequence is 15 residues long. The full variable domain, completed using reference TRBV5-1 and TRBJ2-3, is KAGVTQTPRYLIKTRGQQVTLSCSPISGHRSVSWYQQTPGQGLQFLFEYFSETQRNKGNFPGRFSGRQFSNSRSEMNVSTLELGDSALYLCASSPGKAGRDTQYFGPGTRLTVL.

This sequence joins TRBV5-1 and TRBJ1-2; 8 positions agree with TRBD1. This CDR3 comprises 14 residues. V trimming: 0 bases; J trimming: 6 bases; junction bases outside the gene matches: 4. In germline, CDR1 is SGHRS, CDR2 YFSETQ. The CDR3 nucleotides are TGCGCCAGCAGCTTGGGACAGGGGATAAATGGCTACACCTTC. Amino acid sequence: CASSLGQGINGYTF.

This clone was found once. The chain has TRBV28 and TRBJ1-2; TRBD1 matches at 10 bases. The CDR3 is 13 amino acids. V trimming: 6 bases; J trimming: 8 bases; junction bases outside the gene matches: 6. The germline CDR1 and CDR2 sequences are MDHEN and SYDVKM. The CDR3 DNA is TGTGCCAGCAGCCCGACAGGGGGCTACGGCTACACCTTC. It yields the protein CASSPTGGYGYTF.

This clone was counted once. The chain employs TRBV30 and TRBJ2-2; D not resolved. Looked up from germline, CDR1 is GTSNPN and CDR2 is SVGIG (reference sequence). The CDR3 spans 13 residues. The V and J ends lost 8 bases and 0 bases respectively, with 10 bases between them. CDR3 sequence: CAQQRSNTGELFF. The CDR3, as DNA: TGTGCCCAACAAAGATCGAACACCGGGGAGCTGTTTTTT.

V gene TRBV10-3 combines with J gene TRBJ2-2, with D uncertain. Between the trimmed V and J ends, which lost 4 bases and 5 bases, there was a span of 5 bases. Germline V lookup: CDR1 ENHRY, CDR2 SYGVKD. CDR3 length equals 12 residues. The CDR3 region is CAISAATGELFF. The CDR3 DNA reads TGTGCCATCAGTGCGGCGACCGGGGAGCTGTTTTTT.

The chain is built from TRBV6-1 and TRBJ1-5, with a weak D call TRBD1 (6 bases). The CDR3 has 16 amino acids. Germline lookup yields CDR1 MNHNS and CDR2 SASEGT. V lost 1 base, J lost 2 bases, and 12 bases lay in between. CDR3 nucleotides: TGTGCCAGCAGTGAAGTCGGGGGGGCCGGCAATCAGCCCCAGCATTTT. Protein: CASSEVGGAGNQPQHF.

This chain joins TRBV25-1 and TRBJ1-1; D unclear. Germline loops: CDR1 MGHDK, CDR2 SYGVNS. The CDR3 loop spans 14 amino acids. V lost 4 bases and J lost 6, with 15 bases in between. Here the CDR3 DNA reads TGTGCCAGCAGTGCCTTGGGGAGGGTTGCTGAAGCTTTCTTT. This encodes CASSALGRVAEAFF. The full variable domain, its missing parts supplied by reference TRBV25-1 and TRBJ1-1, is EADIYQTPRYLVIGTGKKITLECSQTMGHDKMYWYQQDPGMELHLIHYSYGVNSTEKGDLSSESTVSRIRTEHFPLTLESARPSHTSQYLCASSALGRVAEAFFGQGTRLTVV.

Details on this clone: Relative to the germline gene, one junction end is altered; a read error may explain this. This chain uses TRBV11-3 with TRBJ1-2; D perhaps matches TRBD1 (6 bases). Germline V gene lookup returns CDR1 SGHNT and CDR2 YENEEA. This CDR3 region has 12 residues. The CDR3 DNA follows: TGTGCCAGCAGCCGTACACAGGGTATGCTGGCCTTC. It is translated as CASSRTQGMLAF.

This sequence joins TRBV6-6 and TRBJ2-3; D is undetermined. The germline CDR1 and CDR2 sequences are MNHNY and SVGAGI (reference sequence). CDR3 length: 14 amino acids. V was pared by 6 bases and J by 1 base, with 11 bases between. CDR3: CASRKMGRTDTQYF. As DNA, the CDR3 is TGTGCCAGCAGAAAAATGGGCCGCACAGATACGCAGTATTTT.

This chain connects TRBV9 to TRBJ1-4; TRBD1 agrees at 11 bases. V lost 1 base and J lost 4; bases outside the gene matches: 3. Germline loops: CDR1 SGDLS, CDR2 YYNGEE. This CDR3 contains 16 residues. Here the CDR3 reads CASSVRGQGVNEKLFF. As DNA, the CDR3 is TGTGCCAGCAGCGTAAGGGGACAGGGGGTTAATGAAAAACTGTTTTTT.

The chain is built from TRBV6-6 and TRBJ2-1; no firm D call. This CDR3 region has 14 residues. V gave up 2 bases and J gave up 2 bases, with 7 bases separating them. Germline CDR1 reads MNHNY; CDR2 reads SVGAGI (reference sequence). CDR3 protein: CASSYETPYNEQFF. The CDR3 nucleotides are TGTGCCAGCAGTTACGAGACTCCCTACAATGAGCAGTTCTTC.

The chain recombines TRBV5-1 with TRBJ2-7, with D perhaps TRBD1 (6 bases). CDR3 length equals 13 residues. Germline V gene data show CDR1 as SGHRS and CDR2 as YFSETQ. V lost 3 bases and J lost 2, with 9 bases in between. DNA of the CDR3: TGCGCCAGCAGCTGGGACAAGGCCTACGAGCAGTACTTC. Translating it yields CASSWDKAYEQYF.

The chain combines TRBV5-4 with TRBJ1-2; D remains ambiguous. Looked up from germline, CDR1 is SGHNT and CDR2 is YYREEE (reference sequence). CDR3 size: 15 residues. With 4 bases removed from V and 3 bases from J, the gap between germline ends came to 16 bases. CDR3 in amino acids: CASSPSNDGDYGYTF. CDR3 nucleotide sequence: TGTGCCAGCAGCCCCTCGAACGACGGAGACTATGGCTACACCTTC.

The genes are TRBV6-5 and TRBJ2-2; a weak D match, TRBD2 (6 bases). The CDR3 loop spans 14 amino acids. The germline V and J ends were trimmed by 2 bases and 3 bases, with 7 bases remaining between them. CDR1 is MNHEY and CDR2 is SVGAGI in the germline V gene. The CDR3 sequence: CASSYGGDTGELFF. The CDR3 DNA is TGTGCCAGCAGTTACGGAGGGGACACCGGGGAGCTGTTTTTT.

The chain has TRBV2 and TRBJ1-4, with TRBD1 identical over 7 bases. V shed 6 bases and J 7 bases; nucleotides not matched to a gene: 14. The CDR3 has 16 amino acids. Per germline, CDR1 SNHLY and CDR2 FYNNEI. The CDR3 is CASRPTIKTGSEKLFF. CDR3 nucleotide sequence: TGTGCCAGCAGACCGACGATAAAGACAGGGAGTGAAAAACTGTTTTTT.

The chain couples TRBV30 to TRBJ2-2; possibly TRBD2 for D (6 bases). The CDR3 has 15 amino acids. V lost 3 bases and J 2 bases, leaving 13 bases between the germline ends. The germline V gene has CDR1 GTSNPN and CDR2 SVGIG (reference sequence). Here the CDR3 DNA reads TGTGCCTGGAGCGGCGGTGGACTAAACACCGGGGAGCTGTTTTTT. Residues: CAWSGGGLNTGELFF.

The CDR3 loop is CAYTRGADGNTIYF. CDR3 coding DNA: TGTGCCTACACCCGTGGGGCAGATGGAAACACCATATATTTT. The chain couples TRBV30 to TRBJ1-3, with a weak D call TRBD1 (5 bases). The germline V and J ends were trimmed by 7 bases and 3 bases, with 16 bases remaining between them. The CDR3 is 14 residues long. The germline V gene encodes CDR1 GTSNPN and CDR2 SVGIG (reference sequence). Full variable domain (missing parts from reference TRBV30 and TRBJ1-3): SQTIHQWPATLVQPVGSPLSLECTVEGTSNPNLYWYRQAAGRGLQLLFYSVGIGQISSEVPQNLSASRPQDRQFILSSKKLLLSDSGFYLCAYTRGADGNTIYFGEGSWLTVV.

The chain recombines TRBV5-8 with TRBJ2-1; D might be TRBD2 (6 bases). Trimming removed 4 bases at V and 7 bases at J, with 18 bases between. The germline CDR1 and CDR2 sequences are SGHTS and YDEGEE. This CDR3 has 15 residues. CDR3 DNA: TGTGCCAGCAGCCTCGTCGGGGGATCAGGAAATGAGCAGTTCTTC. Translation: CASSLVGGSGNEQFF.

This clone was detected once. The chain employs TRBV10-2 and TRBJ1-1; tentative D call: TRBD1 (5 bases). Germline CDR1 and CDR2: WSHSY and SAAADI. This CDR3 has 10 amino acids. V dropped 10 bases and J dropped 7 bases, with 10 bases sitting between them. The DNA for the CDR3 is TGCGCCACTCGTGGGGGTGAAGCTTTCTTT. This gives the protein CATRGGEAFF.